A single sample is the source of the 18 T cell receptor beta chains below, sequenced in a study of PD-L1 blockade in urothelial cancer. Using immunoSEQ multiplex PCR, the repertoire was profiled, and TCRdb retains in-frame clones only, with some absent. The sample consists of roughly 50,000 clones, approximately 80% of them appearing once. Time point given: peripheral blood 6 weeks after treatment start. The material was PBMCs, obtained around atezolizumab (anti-PD-L1) treatment. The receptor source for this set is a man between 65 and 85 years old with urothelial cancer.

This clone showed up just a few times. The CDR3 DNA follows: TGTGCCAGCAGTGAAAGGGGGGGTTTCAACAATGAGCAGTTCTTC. Residues: CASSERGGFNNEQFF. The chain carries TRBV2 and TRBJ2-1; D possibly corresponds to TRBD2 (7 bases). Germline-derived CDR1 and CDR2 are SNHLY and FYNNEI. The CDR3 is 15 amino acids. Trimming cost V 2 bases and J 5 bases, with 13 bases left between them.

The V and J genes are TRBV5-8 and TRBJ1-5; a possible D gene is TRBD1 (6 bases). Trimming stripped 3 bases from V and 7 bases from J, with 17 bases between. CDR3 length: 15 residues. The germline V gene has CDR1 SGHTS and CDR2 YDEGEE. For the CDR3, the DNA is TGTGCCAGCAGCTATTCCGGGGGGGCGGAGCAGCCCCAGCATTTT. This codes for CASSYSGGAEQPQHF.

This clone was counted a few times. In DNA form, the CDR3 reads TGTGCCAGCAATTCGCGGACAGGAGCCTATGGCTACACCTTC. Its protein is CASNSRTGAYGYTF. This chain connects TRBV28 to TRBJ1-2, with TRBD1 matching over 7 bases. The length of the CDR3 is 14 residues. V lost 7 bases to trimming and J lost 4 bases; unmatched junction nucleotides: 9. The germline V gene has CDR1 MDHEN and CDR2 SYDVKM.

The CDR3 nucleotides are TGTGCCTGGAGTGGGGGGACATTCGGGGCCGGGGAGCTGTTTTTT. This codes for CAWSGGTFGAGELFF. The chain joins TRBV30 to TRBJ2-2, with D possibly TRBD1 on 6 matching bases. The CDR3 contains 15 residues. V was trimmed by 1 base and J by 6 bases, leaving 15 bases between them. In germline, CDR1 is GTSNPN, CDR2 SVGIG (reference sequence).

The CDR3 sequence is CATISGGAGETQYF. The CDR3 DNA is TGTGCCACCATATCCGGGGGGGCCGGGGAGACCCAGTACTTC. The chain combines TRBV28 with TRBJ2-5; 8 bases match TRBD2. V lost 10 bases to trimming and J lost 5 bases; unmatched junction nucleotides: 12. The CDR3 covers 14 residues. CDR1 MDHEN and CDR2 SYDVKM come from the germline V gene.

The rearrangement links TRBV2 to TRBJ1-2, with 7 bases aligning to TRBD1. Germline assignment: CDR1 SNHLY and CDR2 FYNNEI. J was trimmed by 2 bases and V by 4 bases; bases with no gene match: 1. This CDR3 region has 13 residues. CDR3 sequence reads: CASSGDSNYGYTF. DNA of the CDR3: TGTGCCAGCAGTGGGGACAGCAACTATGGCTACACCTTC.

The chain couples TRBV5-1 to TRBJ2-5, with 9 bases identical to TRBD1. This CDR3 has 12 residues. Germline CDR1 SGHRS, CDR2 YFSETQ. The V segment lost 8 bases and the J segment 4 bases; nucleotides outside the gene matches: 3. Here the CDR3 DNA reads TGCGCCAGTGGACAGGGGACAGAGACCCAGTACTTC. It codes for CASGQGTETQYF.

The chain combines TRBV10-1 with TRBJ2-7; TRBD2 matches 12 bases. CDR3 length: 13 residues. Germline values: CDR1 WNHNN, CDR2 SYGVQD (reference sequence). V lost 10 bases to trimming and J lost 6 bases; unmatched junction nucleotides: 7. The chain's CDR3 is CATQTSGSTEQYF. CDR3 bases: TGCGCCACCCAGACTAGCGGGAGTACCGAGCAGTACTTC.

The V and J genes are TRBV7-8 and TRBJ2-2; 9 bases line up with TRBD1. Germline loops: CDR1 SGHVS, CDR2 FQNEAQ. This CDR3 region has 16 residues. Trimming removed 5 bases from V and 5 bases from J; junction bases left unmatched: 9. CDR3: CASSLTGGSGTGELFF. The DNA for the CDR3 is TGTGCCAGCAGCCTAACAGGGGGCAGTGGGACCGGGGAGCTGTTTTTT.

The chain joins TRBV7-6 to TRBJ1-2; 8 bases are shared with TRBD1. This CDR3 comprises 15 residues. In germline, CDR1 is SGHVS, CDR2 FNYEAQ. The junction had 7 bases not matched to a gene; V was cut back by 0 bases and J by 7 bases. The CDR3: CASSLAGQALVGYTF. Here the CDR3 DNA reads TGTGCCAGCAGCTTAGCGGGACAGGCCTTGGTTGGCTACACCTTC.

As DNA, the CDR3 is TGTGCCAGCAGTTCCGGGACAGGCTACGAGCAGTACTTC. Amino acids: CASSSGTGYEQYF. V is TRBV2 and J is TRBJ2-7, with 8 bases fitting TRBD1. Germline assignment: CDR1 SNHLY and CDR2 FYNNEI. The CDR3 extends over 13 amino acids. Germline trimming cut 5 bases from V and 3 bases from J; bases unmatched to any gene: 3.

The rearrangement joins TRBV29-1 to TRBJ2-3; 8 nucleotides agree with TRBD2. Germline CDR1 and CDR2: SQVTM and ANQGSEA. The ends lost 4 bases at V and 2 bases at J; junction bases unmatched: 5. There are 14 residues in the CDR3. In DNA, the CDR3 is TGCAGCGTTGGAACTAGCGGTTACACAGATACGCAGTATTTT. Translated, it gives CSVGTSGYTDTQYF.

Here the CDR3 reads CASSSGTGVAREQYF. The DNA of the CDR3 is TGTGCCAGCTCATCCGGGACAGGGGTCGCTCGGGAGCAGTACTTC. The V gene is TRBV18, the J gene TRBJ2-7; 10 bases are a match to TRBD1. This CDR3 is built from 15 residues. The V segment lost 5 bases and the J segment 7 bases; nucleotides outside the gene matches: 11. Germline CDR1 KGHSH, CDR2 LQKENI. Together with reference TRBV18 and TRBJ2-7, the CDR3 gives the full variable domain: NAGVMQNPRHLVRRRGQEARLRCSPMKGHSHVYWYRQLPEEGLKFMVYLQKENIIDESGMPKERFSAEFPKEGPSILRIQQVVRGDSAAYFCASSSGTGVAREQYFGPGTRLTVT.

The chain couples TRBV28 to TRBJ2-7, with D perhaps TRBD2 (6 bases). This CDR3 contains 15 residues. Between the trimmed V and J ends, which lost 2 bases and 2 bases, there was a span of 13 bases. The germline gives CDR1 MDHEN, CDR2 SYDVKM. In DNA, the CDR3 is TGTGCCAGCAGTTTAGAGGGGCTAGCGCCCTACGAGCAGTACTTC. Translating gives CASSLEGLAPYEQYF. The whole variable domain, remainder taken from reference TRBV28 and TRBJ2-7, is DVKVTQSSRYLVKRTGEKVFLECVQDMDHENMFWYRQDPGLGLRLIYFSYDVKMKEKGDIPEGYSVSREKKERFSLILESASTNQTSMYLCASSLEGLAPYEQYFGPGTRLTVT.

This clone showed up just a few times. The V and J genes are TRBV28 and TRBJ1-3; possible D gene TRBD1, 5 bases. CDR1 and CDR2 from the germline V gene are MDHEN and SYDVKM. The V and J ends lost 5 bases and 0 bases respectively, with 14 bases between them. The length of the CDR3 is 16 residues. The CDR3 DNA is TGTGCCAGCAGTGGAGGAGGGGCGCTCTCTGGAAACACCATATATTTT. Translating gives CASSGGGALSGNTIYF.

The chain combines TRBV5-1 with TRBJ2-2, with TRBD1 matching 9 bases. This CDR3 comprises 15 residues. Trimming cost V 7 bases and J 4 bases; bases outside gene matches: 8. Germline V gives CDR1 SGHRS, CDR2 YFSETQ. CDR3 DNA: TGCGCCAGCGAATCCGGGACAGGGAGCACCGGGGAGCTGTTTTTT. It specifies CASESGTGSTGELFF. Full variable domain (outside the CDR3, taken from reference TRBV5-1 and TRBJ2-2): KAGVTQTPRYLIKTRGQQVTLSCSPISGHRSVSWYQQTPGQGLQFLFEYFSETQRNKGNFPGRFSGRQFSNSRSEMNVSTLELGDSALYLCASESGTGSTGELFFGEGSRLTVL.

The chain recombines TRBV4-1 with TRBJ1-2, with unresolved D. Between the trimmed V and J ends, which lost 0 bases and 3 bases, there was a span of 11 bases. Looked up from germline, CDR1 is MGHRA and CDR2 is YSYEKL. This CDR3 is 15 amino acids long. The CDR3 here is CASSQEAQIYYGYTF. The CDR3 coding sequence is TGCGCCAGCAGCCAAGAAGCACAGATATACTATGGCTACACCTTC.

This chain joins TRBV30 and TRBJ2-1, with D perhaps matching TRBD2 (5 bases). V lost 7 bases and J lost 7, with 11 bases in between. Per germline, CDR1 GTSNPN and CDR2 SVGIG (reference sequence). The CDR3 loop spans 11 amino acids. The CDR3 nucleotides are TGTGCCTCATCGGACTTTAATGAGCAGTTCTTC. This translates into CASSDFNEQFF.